A single sample gave rise to the 26 T cell receptor beta chains below, sequenced in a study of shared clonotypes between healthy human individuals. CD45RO-negative, CCR7-positively selected cells formed the naive CD8 fraction, excluding terminally differentiated effector memory CD45RA+ cells. Produced via immunoSEQ multiplex PCR; TCRdb's table is partial and in-frame only. This repertoire shows roughly 2.1 million clones, 85% to 95% found once; its top ten account for about 1.5%. Sequencing was performed on naive CD8+ T cells from PBMCs. The receptors come from a man between 18 and 29 years old in good health. Some clones in this sample may be carry-over from other donors' samples.

This clone was recorded once. The same CDR3 arises from other DNA sequences in this sample as well. The chain employs TRBV6-1 and TRBJ1-5; tentative D call: TRBD1 (6 bases). Trimming removed 1 base from V and 4 bases from J, with 11 bases in between. The CDR3 spans 15 residues. Germline V gene sequence: CDR1 MNHNS, CDR2 SASEGT. The CDR3 bases are TGTGCCAGCAGTGAAGTCAGGGGCAGTAATCAGCCCCAGCATTTT. Translated: CASSEVRGSNQPQHF.

The chain recombines TRBV4-2 with TRBJ2-7, with D uncertain. V dropped 0 bases and J dropped 0 bases, with 12 bases sitting between them. From germline, CDR1 is LGHNA and CDR2 YNFKEQ. The CDR3 is 16 residues long. The CDR3 DNA reads TGTGCCAGCAGCCAAGATCTTGGCGGTTCCTCCTACGAGCAGTACTTC. Amino acids: CASSQDLGGSSYEQYF.

The J gene is TRBJ2-7, the V gene TRBV4-2, with 8 positions matching TRBD2. Germline trimming cut 1 base from V and 6 bases from J; bases unmatched to any gene: 17. Per germline, CDR1 LGHNA and CDR2 YNFKEQ. The CDR3 length is 18 residues. The CDR3 nucleotides read TGTGCCAGCAGCCAAGTATTCCGGGAGGGCCCGGAGTTGGGCGAGCAGTACTTC. Protein sequence: CASSQVFREGPELGEQYF.

The chain combines TRBV9 with TRBJ1-5, with D perhaps matching TRBD1 (6 bases). Germline-derived CDR1 and CDR2 are SGDLS and YYNGEE. The CDR3 runs 15 residues. V lost 6 bases and J 0 bases, leaving 13 bases between the germline ends. The CDR3 is CASNPQGNSNQPQHF. The DNA of the CDR3 is TGTGCCAGCAACCCCCAGGGGAATAGCAATCAGCCCCAGCATTTT.

The V gene is TRBV2, the J gene TRBJ2-1; no clear D. Germline V gene sequence: CDR1 SNHLY, CDR2 FYNNEI. This CDR3 region has 13 residues. Trimming took off 3 bases at V and 9 bases at J, with 12 bases between the two ends. The DNA for the CDR3 is TGTGCCAGCAGTGATAAGGGTTGGTCTGAGCAGTTCTTC. Its protein is CASSDKGWSEQFF.

This chain connects TRBV9 to TRBJ1-1; D is undetermined. Germline V gene sequence: CDR1 SGDLS, CDR2 YYNGEE. The CDR3 sequence is 13 residues long. V was clipped by 6 bases and J by 5 bases, with 14 bases between them. The CDR3 sequence is CASMPWGGTEAFF. The CDR3 region has the DNA TGTGCCAGCATGCCCTGGGGAGGAACTGAAGCTTTCTTT. The full variable domain, in which reference TRBV9 and TRBJ1-1 provide the parts outside the CDR3, is DSGVTQTPKHLITATGQRVTLRCSPRSGDLSVYWYQQSLDQGLQFLIQYYNGEERAKGNILERFSAQQFPDLHSELNLSSLELGDSALYFCASMPWGGTEAFFGQGTRLTVV.

The CDR3, as DNA: TGTGCCAGCAGCTCCGGGACAGGGGTCGAGCAGTACTTC. This translates into CASSSGTGVEQYF. The gene calls are TRBV27 and TRBJ2-7; TRBD1 aligns across 10 bases. Trimming cost V 6 bases and J 6 bases; bases outside gene matches: 5. CDR1 and CDR2 (germline): MNHEY, SMNVEV (reference sequence). CDR3 length: 13 amino acids.

This sequence joins TRBV11-2 and TRBJ2-1; 9 bases map to TRBD1. CDR1 is SGHAT and CDR2 is FQNNGV in the germline V gene. V was pared by 1 base and J by 1 base, with 5 bases of the junction left unmatched. The CDR3 totals 17 residues. The CDR3 loop reads CASSLVQGAVSYNEQFF. DNA of the CDR3: TGTGCCAGCAGCTTAGTACAGGGGGCGGTTTCCTACAATGAGCAGTTCTTC.

The chain carries TRBV11-3 and TRBJ2-7, with D perhaps TRBD1 or TRBD2 (7 bases each). The CDR3 runs 16 residues. V gave up 5 bases and J gave up 0 bases, with 17 bases separating them. The germline V gene encodes CDR1 SGHNT and CDR2 YENEEA. The CDR3 nucleotides are TGTGCCAGCAGCCCTAGGGAGGGGGCAGCCTCCTACGAGCAGTACTTC. This codes for CASSPREGAASYEQYF.

The chain couples TRBV4-3 to TRBJ2-4; no reliable D call. The V end lost 0 bases, the J end lost 7 bases, and 16 bases lay between the germline ends. The CDR3 is 16 amino acids. Germline V gene data show CDR1 as LGHNA and CDR2 as YSLEER. The CDR3 reads CASSQDKGPTVNIQYF. CDR3 sequence (DNA): TGCGCCAGCAGCCAAGATAAAGGCCCCACCGTTAACATTCAGTACTTC.

The rearrangement uses TRBV13 and TRBJ2-1, with D possibly matching TRBD2 (5 bases). CDR1 is PRHDT and CDR2 is FYEKMQ in the germline V gene (reference sequence). V lost 4 bases and J 3 bases, leaving 13 bases between the germline ends. The CDR3 length is 15 residues. The CDR3 bases are TGTGCCAGCAGCTCAACCGCCGGGGTCTACAATGAGCAGTTCTTC. As protein: CASSSTAGVYNEQFF.

DNA of the CDR3: TGTGCCAGCAGCTGGGGACAGGGCTACGAGCAGTACTTC. It translates to CASSWGQGYEQYF. The chain has TRBV11-3 and TRBJ2-7, with 9 nucleotides matching TRBD1. The ends lost 4 bases at V and 3 bases at J; junction bases unmatched: 1. CDR1 is SGHNT, CDR2 YENEEA, per germline. The CDR3 contains 13 residues. The full variable domain, in which reference TRBV11-3 and TRBJ2-7 provide the parts outside the CDR3, is EAGVVQSPRYKIIEKKQPVAFWCNPISGHNTLYWYLQNLGQGPELLIRYENEEAVDDSQLPKDRFSAERLKGVDSTLKIQPAELGDSAVYLCASSWGQGYEQYFGPGTRLTVT.

The chain recombines TRBV27 with TRBJ2-7, with TRBD2 identical over 9 bases. The V gene's germline CDR1 is MNHEY and CDR2 SMNVEV (reference sequence). The CDR3 is 16 amino acids. The V gene end was trimmed by 1 base and the J gene end by 6 bases; junction bases not matched to a gene: 10. The CDR3 sequence is CASSLLLDSGSGEQYF. The CDR3 bases are TGTGCCAGCAGTTTATTGTTGGATAGCGGGAGTGGCGAGCAGTACTTC.

The J gene is TRBJ2-6, the V gene TRBV27; D perhaps matches TRBD1 (6 bases). V was trimmed by 4 bases and J by 4 bases, leaving 8 bases between them. Germline-derived CDR1 and CDR2 are MNHEY and SMNVEV (reference sequence). The CDR3 covers 14 residues. The CDR3 region has the DNA TGTGCCAGCAGTTCCCAGGGGGGGGCCAACGTCCTGACTTTC. Its translation is CASSSQGGANVLTF.

The rearrangement links TRBV9 to TRBJ2-7; D possibly matches TRBD1 or TRBD2 (5 bases each). CDR1 is SGDLS, CDR2 YYNGEE, per germline. CDR3 length: 15 amino acids. With 0 bases removed from V and 2 bases from J, the gap between germline ends came to 12 bases. The CDR3 region has the DNA TGTGCCAGCAGCGTAGCCGGGACGCCCACCTACGAGCAGTACTTC. Translating it yields CASSVAGTPTYEQYF.

The count of this clone is one. The chain links TRBV7-3 to TRBJ2-2; 8 bases agree with TRBD2. The junction had 6 bases not matched to a gene; V was cut back by 4 bases and J by 5 bases. Germline-derived CDR1 and CDR2 are SGHTA and FQGTGA. The CDR3 is 15 residues long. The CDR3 DNA reads TGTGCCAGCAGCTCAAGCGGGAGCTTAACCGGGGAGCTGTTTTTT. Its translation: CASSSSGSLTGELFF.

This clone was detected only once. The gene calls are TRBV5-1 and TRBJ2-7; no firm D call. There are 15 residues in the CDR3. V lost 0 bases and J 2 bases, leaving 12 bases between the germline ends. Per the germline V gene, CDR1 is SGHRS and CDR2 is YFSETQ. The CDR3 nucleotides read TGCGCCAGCAGCTTGGGCGGCATTTCAGCCTACGAGCAGTACTTC. It yields the protein CASSLGGISAYEQYF. Based on the CDR3 plus reference TRBV5-1 and TRBJ2-7, the full variable domain is KAGVTQTPRYLIKTRGQQVTLSCSPISGHRSVSWYQQTPGQGLQFLFEYFSETQRNKGNFPGRFSGRQFSNSRSEMNVSTLELGDSALYLCASSLGGISAYEQYFGPGTRLTVT.

This chain connects TRBV27 to TRBJ2-2, with D tentatively TRBD2 (5 bases). Trimming took 2 bases from V and 6 from J, leaving 10 bases between them. The CDR3 spans 14 residues. From germline, CDR1 is MNHEY and CDR2 SMNVEV (reference sequence). This CDR3 reads CASSLGWESGELFF. CDR3 nucleotides: TGTGCCAGCAGTTTAGGGTGGGAGTCCGGGGAGCTGTTTTTT.

The rearrangement links TRBV28 to TRBJ2-3; 11 positions match TRBD2. In germline, CDR1 is MDHEN, CDR2 SYDVKM. The V and J ends lost 6 bases and 2 bases, in that order; junction bases with no gene match: 7. This CDR3 has 16 residues. The CDR3 DNA reads as TGTGCCAGCAGGGCAACTAGCGGGAGTCTCACAGATACGCAGTATTTT. This codes for CASRATSGSLTDTQYF.

The chain combines TRBV5-6 with TRBJ2-1, with 10 bases identical to TRBD1. The CDR3 extends over 15 amino acids. Trimming at V came to 2 bases and at J to 7 bases, leaving 6 bases not matched to a gene. Germline lookup yields CDR1 SGHDT and CDR2 YYEEEE. The CDR3 region has the DNA TGTGCCAGCAGCTTCGGGACAGGGGATGGGAATGAGCAGTTCTTC. Translating it yields CASSFGTGDGNEQFF.

V gene TRBV27 combines with J gene TRBJ1-5, with unresolved D. The CDR3 contains 13 residues. CDR1 and CDR2 (germline): MNHEY, SMNVEV (reference sequence). Trimming took 5 bases from V and 2 from J, leaving 7 bases between them. CDR3 nucleotide sequence: TGTGCCAGCAGTCGGTTGGGCAATCAGCCCCAGCATTTT. Its protein product is CASSRLGNQPQHF.

The genes are TRBV7-9 and TRBJ2-1; D is perhaps TRBD1 or TRBD2 (5 bases each). This CDR3 region has 14 residues. Between the trimmed V and J ends, which lost 10 bases and 10 bases, there was a span of 23 bases. The germline gives CDR1 SEHNR, CDR2 FQNEAQ (reference sequence). This CDR3 is CATTDPGTQREQFF. CDR3 DNA sequence: TGTGCCACCACCGACCCCGGGACCCAGCGGGAGCAGTTCTTC.

This CDR3 is CASSLLGQRIAKNIQYF. The CDR3 nucleotides are TGTGCCAGCAGCTTATTGGGGCAGAGAATAGCCAAAAACATTCAGTACTTC. This chain uses TRBV7-8 with TRBJ2-4; D is possibly TRBD1 (5 bases). This CDR3 spans 17 amino acids. Between the trimmed V and J ends, which lost 2 bases and 0 bases, there was a span of 14 bases. Germline V CDR1 and CDR2: SGHVS, FQNEAQ.

V usage is TRBV28 and J usage is TRBJ1-1; TRBD1 might be the D (6 bases). Germline-derived CDR1 and CDR2 are MDHEN and SYDVKM. This CDR3 has 13 residues. V was clipped by 2 bases and J by 8 bases, with 12 bases between them. CDR3: CASSLDTTGEAFF. CDR3 in DNA: TGTGCCAGCAGTTTAGATACGACAGGAGAAGCTTTCTTT.

The chain recombines TRBV9 with TRBJ2-1; D is undetermined. The germline gives CDR1 SGDLS, CDR2 YYNGEE. The CDR3 has 14 residues. Trimming took off 2 bases at V and 8 bases at J, with 14 bases between the two ends. This chain's CDR3 is CASSVGAIWYEQFF. The CDR3 nucleotides read TGTGCCAGCAGCGTCGGCGCGATCTGGTATGAGCAGTTCTTC.

V gene TRBV5-1 combines with J gene TRBJ2-1; tentatively, D is TRBD1 (5 bases). V was clipped by 6 bases and J by 7 bases, with 11 bases between them. Germline V gives CDR1 SGHRS, CDR2 YFSETQ. The CDR3 is made up of 12 amino acids. The DNA for the CDR3 is TGCGCCAGCACCCCTCAGGGAAATGAGCAGTTCTTC. As protein: CASTPQGNEQFF.